This is a list of T cell receptor beta chains from one sample in a study of CD8 T cells in ankylosing spondylitis. Via MiXCR, TCRdb re-called the 5' RACE reads, giving one row per CDR3 protein. Here the sample spans 40,000 or so distinct CDR3 sequences, approximately 2.6% being singletons. Sequenced material: blood, either unsorted or a sorted T cell fraction (not recorded which). These receptors all come from a male donor with ankylosing spondylitis or in good health (not recorded which). The conserved cysteine and the conserved F or W are not part of the CDR3 here. Fields, in order: J gene, V gene, CDR3 protein.

J gene: TRBJ2-3; V gene: TRBV9; CDR3 protein: ASSVGLGRSTDTQY
J gene: TRBJ1-6; V gene: TRBV9; CDR3 protein: ASSVRHNLSPLH
J gene: TRBJ2-7; V gene: TRBV9; CDR3 protein: ASSVADSGGFEQY
J gene: TRBJ2-3; V gene: TRBV9; CDR3 protein: ASSVDPSGRAPTDTQY
J gene: TRBJ2-5; V gene: TRBV9; CDR3 protein: ASSVATVAGETQY
J gene: TRBJ2-5; V gene: TRBV9; CDR3 protein: ASSRRWETQY
J gene: TRBJ2-5; V gene: TRBV9; CDR3 protein: ASSDYRDGETQY
J gene: TRBJ2-7; V gene: TRBV9; CDR3 protein: ASSNGQGYEQY
J gene: TRBJ1-3; V gene: TRBV9; CDR3 protein: ASSAAPSGNTIY
J gene: TRBJ1-2; V gene: TRBV9; CDR3 protein: ASSPNVLSKGDGYT
J gene: TRBJ1-5; V gene: TRBV9; CDR3 protein: ASSVGTGTAPQH
J gene: TRBJ1-2; V gene: TRBV9; CDR3 protein: ASSGPGTGGGYT
J gene: TRBJ1-3; V gene: TRBV9; CDR3 protein: ASSGGATPNSGNTIY
J gene: TRBJ2-1; V gene: TRBV3-1; CDR3 protein: ASSDGTGVRAGGRNEQF
J gene: TRBJ2-1; V gene: TRBV9; CDR3 protein: ASSAASGRAYNEQF
J gene: TRBJ2-2; V gene: TRBV9; CDR3 protein: ASSVGGPSGTNTGELF
J gene: TRBJ2-5; V gene: TRBV9; CDR3 protein: ASSVDTGRETQY
J gene: TRBJ2-7; V gene: TRBV9; CDR3 protein: ASSVGTPTSYEQY
J gene: TRBJ2-3; V gene: TRBV9; CDR3 protein: ASSDSGVTDTQY
J gene: TRBJ2-5; V gene: TRBV9; CDR3 protein: ASSVAVGKGETQY
J gene: TRBJ1-2; V gene: TRBV9; CDR3 protein: ASSPSRDRDDYT
J gene: TRBJ2-1; V gene: TRBV9; CDR3 protein: ASSVVGRGHYNEQF
J gene: TRBJ2-4; V gene: TRBV9; CDR3 protein: ASSVGDPTSAKNIQY
J gene: TRBJ2-3; V gene: TRBV9; CDR3 protein: ASSVDRQNTQY
J gene: TRBJ2-3; V gene: TRBV9; CDR3 protein: ASSVGPVRTDTQY
J gene: TRBJ1-2; V gene: TRBV9; CDR3 protein: ASSVDGTGTNYGYT
J gene: TRBJ2-3; V gene: TRBV9; CDR3 protein: ASSVAPLAGTTDTQY